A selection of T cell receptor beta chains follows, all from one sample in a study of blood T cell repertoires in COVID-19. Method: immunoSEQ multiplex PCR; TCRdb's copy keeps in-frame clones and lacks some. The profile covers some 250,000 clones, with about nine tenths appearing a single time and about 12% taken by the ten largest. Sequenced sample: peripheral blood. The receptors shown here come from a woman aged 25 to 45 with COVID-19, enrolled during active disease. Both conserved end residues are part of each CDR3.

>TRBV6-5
CASRLSRAKETQYF
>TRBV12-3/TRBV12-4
CASSRSLGGAFF
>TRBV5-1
CASSLEGHGTVNSPLHF
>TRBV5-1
CASSGTSSYNEQFF
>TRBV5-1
CASSSSSGGPENIQYF
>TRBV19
CASSIPGGGNEKLFF
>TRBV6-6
CATDLLGGEEQFF
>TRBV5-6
CASSRRALEQFF
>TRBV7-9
CASSLAGSSRETQYF
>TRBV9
CASSPRGLSYEQYF
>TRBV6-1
CASSEGGGIPDTQYF
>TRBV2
CASSEVTGHLYEQYF
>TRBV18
CASSPPNDRNSPLHF
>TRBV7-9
CASSGQSNYGYTF
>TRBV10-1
CASSESLGDTQYF
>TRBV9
CASSALVVAQANYGYTF
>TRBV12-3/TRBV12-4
CASKQGYEEQYF
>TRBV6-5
CASKTGINEKLFF
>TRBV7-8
CASELFPRGETQYF
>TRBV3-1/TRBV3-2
CASSPARDRRLAGELFF
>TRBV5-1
CASSPSTVGYTF
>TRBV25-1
CASSVRRGGTDTQYF
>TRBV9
CASETGGRYGYTF
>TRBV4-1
CASSQLRRADTQYF
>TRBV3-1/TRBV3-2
CASSPGSGGTGNTIYF
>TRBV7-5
CVRSLDGRGIHEQYF
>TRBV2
CASSEEESITGGELFF
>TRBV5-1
CASSVAGGEQFF